Listed below are T cell receptor beta chains from one sample, sequenced in a study of T cell responses to AZD1222 COVID-19 vaccine. Method: immunoSEQ multiplex PCR; TCRdb's copy keeps in-frame clones and lacks some. The repertoire holds approximately 110,000 clones, around 87% seen once, with about 1.2% in the top ten. Sequenced here: peripheral blood, sampled on day 0 of AZD1222 vaccination. The receptors derive from an adult in good health. Each CDR3 is given with its conserved first and last residue. D genes are given only for firm matches.

v_gene,j_gene,len,d_gene,CDR3aa
TRBV21-1,TRBJ1-1,19,.,CASSKALVPGWSGSTEAFF
TRBV5-4,TRBJ2-7,13,.,CASSLVGSYEQYF
TRBV3-1/TRBV3-2,TRBJ1-1,14,.,CASSQRQVNTEAFF
TRBV3-1/TRBV3-2,TRBJ1-4,15,.,CASSPRGTTNEKLFF
TRBV4-1,TRBJ2-5,14,.,CASSQEDGGGTQYF
TRBV29-1,TRBJ1-1,11,.,CSGHRSTEAFF
TRBV15,TRBJ2-1,20,TRBD2,CATSGGPGFGGAFPYNEQFF
TRBV14,TRBJ2-7,12,.,CASSQVSYEQYF
TRBV19,TRBJ1-3,13,.,CASSIDPSGTIYF
TRBV5-1,TRBJ1-4,12,.,CASSPSGGPLFF
TRBV7-6,TRBJ2-5,19,TRBD2,CASSLAGLAGGNSQETQYF
TRBV5-4,TRBJ1-3,16,TRBD1,CASRDITGTGVNTIYF
TRBV6-1,TRBJ1-2,16,.,CASSEGSPGTNYGYTF
TRBV12-5,TRBJ1-4,14,TRBD1,CASGPQGVAEKLFF
TRBV6-2/TRBV6-3,TRBJ2-5,11,.,CASSYGETQYF
TRBV7-2,TRBJ2-2,14,.,CASSSYTNTGELFF
TRBV25-1,TRBJ1-3,15,.,CASSPQGLLGNTIYF
TRBV5-1,TRBJ1-1,16,.,CASSSGTTNMNTEAFF
TRBV14,TRBJ2-3,16,TRBD1,CASSRDRGRMEDTQYF
TRBV7-9,TRBJ1-1,14,.,CASSAFKDRTEAFF
TRBV7-2,TRBJ1-1,14,.,CASSLSGYQNEAFF
TRBV7-9,TRBJ2-7,15,TRBD1,CASSLGGGQLYEQYF